This TCR beta chain was captured in a study of shared clonotypes between healthy human individuals. Measured with immunoSEQ multiplex PCR; TCRdb has only the in-frame clones, and not every one. The sample has 1,400,000 or so clones, just under 99% seen once. Comments on this clone: Its antigen is still unknown.

The study, taken as a whole, reports: Incomplete sequencing of sorted subsets was indicated by rarefaction despite large depth. In general, naive subsets displayed greater estimated richness than memory subsets did.

V was clipped by 5 bases and J by 8 bases, with 15 bases between them. This CDR3 spans 14 amino acids. Germline loops: CDR1 MNHEY, CDR2 SMNVEV (reference sequence). This clonotype was obtained from a man aged 30-40 years in good health. Sequencing input: naive CD4+ T cells sorted from blood. Noted subset: CD45RA+ positively selected. The rearrangement joins TRBV27 to TRBJ1-4; D not certain. CDR3 amino acids: CASSPGGLLEKLFF. The DNA of the CDR3 is TGTGCCAGCAGTCCGGGAGGCTTGTTGGAAAAACTGTTTTTT.